Listed here are 10 T cell receptor beta chains from one sample, sequenced in a study of T cells in narcolepsy. Some clones are missing from TCRdb's copy, which holds only in-frame ones; the method was immunoSEQ multiplex PCR. The sample yields about 40,000 clones, more than 70% seen once. The sample consisted of CD45RA- memory CD4+ T cells from PBMCs. All receptors come from a human donor with narcolepsy.

The rearrangement links TRBV5-6 to TRBJ1-1, with D possibly being TRBD1 (5 bases). The CDR3 is made up of 17 amino acids. Germline V CDR1 and CDR2: SGHDT, YYEEEE. V was cut by 1 base and J by 4 bases, with 20 bases left in between. In DNA form, the CDR3 reads TGTGCCAGCAGCTTGACAGGCGGCGGAGCTCTCGGCACTGAAGCTTTCTTT. Amino acid sequence: CASSLTGGGALGTEAFF.

V and J are TRBV19 and TRBJ2-7, with D unresolved. The CDR3 totals 8 residues. V lost 10 bases to trimming and J lost 4 bases, with 2 bases between them. The germline V gene encodes CDR1 LNHDA and CDR2 SQIVND (reference sequence). CDR3 in amino acids: CAIYEQYF. The CDR3 DNA follows: TGTGCCATTTACGAGCAGTACTTC.

The rearrangement links TRBV6-1 to TRBJ2-6; maybe TRBD2 (5 bases). The V end was cut by 6 bases, the J end by 3 bases, with 9 bases between. Germline V lookup: CDR1 MNHNS, CDR2 SASEGT. CDR3 length: 14 residues. Written as DNA, the CDR3 is TGTGCCAGCAGGACGGACTTTGGGGCCAACGTCCTGACTTTC. This translates into CASRTDFGANVLTF.

The chain is built from TRBV5-1 and TRBJ2-1; TRBD1 is a possible D gene (6 bases). The germline gives CDR1 SGHRS, CDR2 YFSETQ. The CDR3 runs 14 residues. Between the trimmed V and J ends, which lost 4 bases and 8 bases, there was a span of 16 bases. CDR3 loop: CASSPGQFGDEQFF. The DNA of the CDR3 is TGCGCCAGCAGCCCGGGACAATTCGGGGATGAGCAGTTCTTC.

In its sample, this clone was seen once. This rearrangement joins TRBV28 to TRBJ2-5; 9 positions agree with TRBD2. Germline-derived CDR1 and CDR2 are MDHEN and SYDVKM. J lost 1 base, V lost 10 bases, and 10 bases had no gene match. This CDR3 region has 15 residues. The CDR3 DNA reads as TGTGCCACCTCTAGCGGGGCCCCCATCCAAGAGACCCAGTACTTC. This sequence encodes CATSSGAPIQETQYF.

The rearrangement joins TRBV7-3 to TRBJ2-5, with 8 bases matching TRBD2. CDR3 size: 15 residues. The germline V gene encodes CDR1 SGHTA and CDR2 FQGTGA. Trimming cost V 5 bases and J 3 bases; bases outside gene matches: 8. CDR3: CASSTRGSGKETQYF. DNA of the CDR3: TGTGCCAGCAGCACCCGGGGTAGCGGGAAAGAGACCCAGTACTTC.

The rearrangement links TRBV11-3 to TRBJ2-1; D gene ambiguous. Germline V lookup: CDR1 SGHNT, CDR2 YENEEA. Trimming pared 6 bases from V and 5 bases from J, leaving 11 bases between. The CDR3 is 13 amino acids. The CDR3 nucleotides read TGTGCCAGCAGATCGCCATCCGACAATGAGCAGTTCTTC. Translating it yields CASRSPSDNEQFF.

In this sample, this clone turned up once. This chain links TRBV20-1 with TRBJ2-5; D gene uncertain. Germline assignment: CDR1 DFQATT and CDR2 SNEGSKA (reference sequence). V gave up 2 bases and J gave up 0 bases, with 1 base separating them. The CDR3 is 11 amino acids. The CDR3 region has the DNA TGCAGTGCTAGACACCAAGAGACCCAGTACTTC. This sequence encodes CSARHQETQYF.

The rearrangement uses TRBV4-1 and TRBJ2-1, with D possibly matching TRBD1 (6 bases). Germline values: CDR1 MGHRA, CDR2 YSYEKL. V was pared by 9 bases and J by 7 bases, with 16 bases between. The CDR3 is made up of 13 amino acids. The CDR3 spells CASVGGASNEQFF. For the CDR3, the DNA is TGCGCCAGTGTAGGGGGAGCCTCAAATGAGCAGTTCTTC.

The rearrangement links TRBV6-1 to TRBJ2-5; D is undetermined. Trimming left V 1 base short and J 1 base short, with 7 bases between. CDR3 length equals 14 residues. The germline V gene encodes CDR1 MNHNS and CDR2 SASEGT. CDR3 sequence reads: CASSEEDLQETQYF. The CDR3 nucleotides read TGTGCCAGCAGTGAAGAGGACCTCCAAGAGACCCAGTACTTC.